This T cell receptor beta chain stems from a study of radiotherapy plus CTLA-4 blockade in lung cancer listed by TCRdb under 2018. Looking at the study overall: Among the enrolled patients, about 19% had an objective response, and around 31% reached disease control. Findings and caveats that apply to the study as a whole: TCR clones derived from tumors expanded in peripheral blood after treatment with radiotherapy and ipilimumab. Increased serum interferon-beta after radiation, together with early dynamic changes in blood T cell clones, were reported to be the strongest predictors of response.

Inclusive of the bounding cysteine and phenylalanine, the CDR3 is 15 residues long. The retained sequence is limited to the CDR3, 45 bases, with the frame set at the first base. Reading the germline V gene gives CDR1 WSHSY and CDR2 SAAADI. After removal of 5 bases from V and 2 bases from J, the junction retains 6 bases not matched to a gene. Focal radiation therapy combined with CTLA-4 blockade (ipilimumab) was tested in patients with chemo-refractory metastatic non-small-cell lung cancer. Library construction relied on the immunoSEQ multiplex PCR assay. What TCRdb holds here is the immuneACCESS table cut down to in-frame rearrangements. Part of the clones is not present; checked against another copy, under half of the missing clones reflect an unresolved V gene, and the others are unexplained. Recorded for this sample are tens of thousands of clones; roughly three quarters of them occurred a single time. The ten biggest clones cover roughly 11% of the sample.

As concerns this clone: The target of this receptor is not known. No per-base quality is available; no much larger clone lies one base away.

The receptor chain draws on TRBV10-2 and TRBJ1-3, and TRBD1 matches 7 of the central bases. The source material was peripheral blood, sampled from a patient treated with radiotherapy plus ipilimumab. This clonotype originated in a human donor with non-small cell lung cancer who had stable disease on radiotherapy plus ipilimumab. CDR3 reads: CASSWGQRTGNTIYF. The DNA reads as follows: TGCGCCAGCAGTTGGGGACAGAGAACTGGAAACACCATATATTTT.